The 2 T cell receptor beta chains given below trace back to one sample, sequenced in a study of cytotoxic CD8 clonotypes in ibrutinib-treated CLL. Profiling relied on immunoSEQ multiplex PCR, and the TCRdb table lists in-frame clones only, not all of them. The repertoire holds some 19,000 clones, with 65% to 85% as singletons. The sample consisted of PBMCs, taken before ibrutinib treatment. The source of these receptors is a human donor with chronic lymphocytic leukemia.

J is TRBJ2-7 and V is TRBV20-1; unclear D gene. The germline CDR1 and CDR2 sequences are DFQATT and SNEGSKA (reference sequence). V was trimmed by 3 bases and J by 3 bases, leaving 6 bases between them. The CDR3 loop spans 11 amino acids. The CDR3 is CSASTSYEQYF. CDR3 nucleotide sequence: TGCAGTGCTAGTACGAGCTACGAGCAGTACTTC.

The V gene is TRBV11-2, the J gene TRBJ1-2, with D unclear. Deletions cut 5 bases from V and 4 bases from J, with 11 bases between. Germline-derived CDR1 and CDR2 are SGHAT and FQNNGV. The CDR3 is 13 amino acids. CDR3 sequence reads: CASSVGSIYGYTF. The CDR3 DNA follows: TGTGCCAGCAGCGTGGGGAGCATCTATGGCTACACCTTC.